This T cell receptor (beta chain) was obtained from a study of blood T cell repertoires in COVID-19 (dated by TCRdb to 2020 to 2021). Study-wide context: The collaborator samples originated in the United States, Italy and Spain and spanned the acute and convalescent phases of COVID-19. The samples were drawn from the first 160 participants of the ongoing ImmuneRACE study and from under 1,500 subjects provided by 6 global collaborators. Subjects who had been exposed to COVID-19, were actively infected with it, or had recovered from it provided the deeply sampled blood TCRbeta repertoires that made up the dataset. The repertoires were released in a freely available public database intended as a resource for research on the immune response to SARS-CoV-2. The prospective study material was composed of cDNA or gDNA derived from T cells, B-cell-depleted T cells, or PBMCs. Where available, HLA class I and class II types were taken from metadata supplied by the sample provider and were not determined by assay-based typing. A de-identified subject ID, COVID-19 status, age in years and sex were almost always included in the sample metadata.

At one collaborating source in Seattle, patients were enrolled during active infection and were followed longitudinally through the course of disease. The collaborating institutions used their own protocols to collect whole blood in K2EDTA tubes. For TCRbeta analysis, collaborators shipped samples as frozen whole blood, isolated PBMCs, or DNA extracted from either of those sample types. TCRbeta CDR3 regions were amplified from genomic DNA by means of the immunoSEQ Assay, a bias-controlled multiplex PCR. Per the original workflow: Within the assay, amplification of reference gene primers was used to estimate how many nucleated cells each sample contained. To quantify the absolute abundance of each unique TCRbeta CDR3 rearrangement, sequence reads were collapsed and filtered. For each sample, productive Simpson clonality was calculated by taking the square root of Simpson's diversity index across productive rearrangements. TCRdb obtained this table from immuneACCESS and retained in-frame rearrangements with V and J assigned. These tables miss some clones; where compared with another copy, unresolved V genes account for less than half of the shortfall, and the remainder is unexplained. V, J and clone size derive from that table, while D and trimming were established from the DNA sequence. This sample lists 68,000 or so clones; 70% to 90% were detected once. The top ten clonotypes cover 3.4% of the sample.

The CDR3 has 11 amino acids, counting the end cysteine and phenylalanine. Just CDR3 DNA is preserved here, 33 bases in frame from base 1. V is reduced by 4 bases and J by 2 bases, leaving a spacing of 3 bases between them. As regards this clone: This clone's antigen is unknown. The sample holds no much larger clone one base away, and base qualities are not on file.

What the authors observed across the whole study: Clinical and demographic metadata were provided uncurated, with the amount varying by source and participant.

This sequence originates from a woman aged 45-65 years with COVID-19, enrolled during active disease. Sequencing was carried out using peripheral blood. The chain is assembled from TRBV12-3 or TRBV12-4 and TRBJ2-7; no D gene is confidently identified. The DNA is as follows: TGTGCCAGCAGTTCAACCTACGAGCAGTACTTC. This gives the protein CASSSTYEQYF.